This TCR beta chain was profiled in a study of blood T cell repertoires in COVID-19. The overall study: Samples came from the United States, Italy and Spain, spanning acute and convalescent COVID-19. From T cells, B-cell-depleted T cells, or PBMCs came the material, which was cDNA or gDNA.

Original analysis: It was from reference gene primer amplification that nucleated cell counts were estimated. Measured with immunoSEQ multiplex PCR; TCRdb has only the in-frame clones, and not every one. Clone size and V and J calls were adopted from that table, with D and trimming inferred from the DNA. The data show about 210,000 clones, around four fifths seen once. This CDR3 is built from 12 residues. Germline CDR1 and CDR2: SQVTM and ANQGSEA. V was cut by 4 bases and J by 7 bases, with 14 bases left in between. Specimen: peripheral blood. This chain connects TRBV29-1 to TRBJ2-7; maybe TRBD2 (5 bases). This TCR was recovered from a woman aged 35 to 49 with active or convalescent COVID-19. The CDR3 region has the DNA TGCAGCGTTGCTTACAGCGGATGGGAGCAGTACTTC. It translates to CSVAYSGWEQYF.